The 11 T cell receptor beta chains below were found in one sample sequenced in a study of OX40 agonist ivuxolimab in advanced cancers. Library creation used the immunoSEQ multiplex PCR assay. Here the immuneACCESS table is served through TCRdb, limited to in-frame sequences with V and J called. Missing clones are a known gap in these copies; in checked studies unresolved V genes cover under half, and the rest lacks a known reason. The sample includes 65,000 to 70,000 clones, with roughly 84% observed a single time. In total, the top ten clones hold 0.38% of the sample. The sample here was CD4+ or CD8+ T cells sorted from blood, taken in a trial of the OX40 agonist ivuxolimab. Receptors originate from an adult with an advanced solid tumor such as melanoma, head and neck, liver or kidney cancer.

This chain connects TRBV7-2 to TRBJ2-5; the D gene is possibly TRBD2 (5 bases). This CDR3 contains 13 residues. Trimming took off 1 base at V and 5 bases at J, with 8 bases between the two ends. CDR1 SGHTA and CDR2 FQGNSA come from the germline V gene. The CDR3 region is CASSLVRRETQYF. As DNA, the CDR3 is TGTGCCAGCAGCTTAGTACGGAGGGAGACCCAGTACTTC.

This clone has only one observation. The chain combines TRBV11-2 with TRBJ1-1; D is possibly TRBD1 (5 bases). V lost 3 bases and J 7 bases, leaving 12 bases between the germline ends. The germline CDR1 and CDR2 sequences are SGHAT and FQNNGV. The CDR3 covers 13 residues. The CDR3 DNA sequence: TGTGCCAGCAGCTTGACTCAGGGCGATGAAGCTTTCTTT. As protein: CASSLTQGDEAFF.

This sequence joins TRBV12-5 and TRBJ2-5; possibly TRBD2 for D (5 bases). The CDR3 runs to 15 residues. Germline V CDR1 and CDR2: LGHNT, FRNRAP. Between the trimmed V and J ends, which lost 4 bases and 1 base, there was a span of 13 bases. In nucleotides, the CDR3 is TGTGCTAGTGGTTGGGTCACCCGGGGCCAAGAGACCCAGTACTTC. This encodes CASGWVTRGQETQYF.

V usage is TRBV10-3 and J usage is TRBJ2-6; D is possibly TRBD1 (6 bases). The germline V and J ends were trimmed by 0 bases and 0 bases, with 12 bases remaining between them. The CDR3 covers 18 residues. Germline values: CDR1 ENHRY, CDR2 SYGVKD. CDR3 loop: CAISESDRSFSGANVLTF. The CDR3 DNA reads TGTGCCATCAGTGAGTCAGACAGGAGCTTCTCTGGGGCCAACGTCCTGACTTTC.

The rearrangement links TRBV6-5 to TRBJ1-6; TRBD1 is a possible D gene (6 bases). The CDR3 is made up of 13 amino acids. Trimming pared 6 bases from V and 7 bases from J, leaving 10 bases between. Per germline, CDR1 MNHEY and CDR2 SVGAGI. Here the CDR3 DNA reads TGTGCCAGCAGACAACAGGGAAATTCACCCCTCCACTTT. Amino acids: CASRQQGNSPLHF.

V is TRBV7-9 and J is TRBJ2-7, with D possibly called TRBD1 or TRBD2 (7 bases each). Per germline, CDR1 SEHNR and CDR2 FQNEAQ (reference sequence). The CDR3 has 15 amino acids. The V end was cut by 5 bases, the J end by 5 bases, with 19 bases between. As DNA, the CDR3 is TGTGCCAGCAGCCCCCGAGGGAGGGGGCAGAACGAGCAGTACTTC. Its protein product is CASSPRGRGQNEQYF.

J is TRBJ1-2 and V is TRBV2, with 8 nucleotides matching TRBD1. CDR1 SNHLY and CDR2 FYNNEI come from the germline V gene. Trimming at V came to 6 bases and at J to 2 bases, leaving 5 bases not matched to a gene. The CDR3 extends over 14 amino acids. The CDR3 is CASSPTGANYGYTF. CDR3 coding DNA: TGTGCCAGCAGCCCGACAGGGGCCAACTATGGCTACACCTTC. Using reference TRBV2 and TRBJ1-2 for the parts outside the CDR3, the full variable domain is EPEVTQTPSHQVTQMGQEVILRCVPISNHLYFYWYRQILGQKVEFLVSFYNNEISEKSEIFDDQFSVERPDGSNFTLKIRSTKLEDSAMYFCASSPTGANYGYTFGSGTRLTVV.

The chain links TRBV5-5 to TRBJ1-2; possibly TRBD1 for D (5 bases). The V and J ends lost 3 bases and 3 bases respectively, with 15 bases between them. The germline gives CDR1 SGHKS, CDR2 YYEKEE (reference sequence). The CDR3 totals 15 residues. CDR3 amino acids: CASSYHGGIDYGYTF. The CDR3 DNA reads TGTGCCAGCAGCTACCATGGGGGGATCGACTATGGCTACACCTTC.

The V gene is TRBV5-1, the J gene TRBJ2-1, with unresolved D. The CDR3 runs 13 residues. Germline V gives CDR1 SGHRS, CDR2 YFSETQ. Deletions cut 4 bases from V and 5 bases from J, with 10 bases between. The CDR3 reads CASSVYNDNEQFF. DNA for the CDR3: TGCGCCAGCAGCGTATACAACGACAATGAGCAGTTCTTC.

This clone was detected only once. This chain joins TRBV5-6 and TRBJ2-3, with 11 bases fitting TRBD2. After removal of 3 bases from V and 3 bases from J, the junction contained 9 bases not matched to a gene. The CDR3 consists of 17 residues. CDR1 is SGHDT and CDR2 is YYEEEE in the germline V gene. CDR3 DNA: TGTGCCAGCAGCTCCCGACTAGCGGGGTTTTCAACAGATACGCAGTATTTT. Its protein is CASSSRLAGFSTDTQYF. The complete variable domain, with remaining parts taken from reference TRBV5-6 and TRBJ2-3, reads DAGVTQSPTHLIKTRGQQVTLRCSPKSGHDTVSWYQQALGQGPQFIFQYYEEEERQRGNFPDRFSGHQFPNYSSELNVNALLLGDSALYLCASSSRLAGFSTDTQYFGPGTRLTVL.

V is TRBV9 and J is TRBJ1-4; weak D call: TRBD1 (5 bases). The CDR3 is 16 residues long. Germline V lookup: CDR1 SGDLS, CDR2 YYNGEE. V was trimmed by 4 bases and J by 5 bases, leaving 18 bases between them. In nucleotides, the CDR3 is TGTGCCAGCAGCCCCCGGCTTGCGGGGGGAAATGAAAAACTGTTTTTT. Amino acid sequence: CASSPRLAGGNEKLFF. The whole variable domain, filled in from reference TRBV9 and TRBJ1-4, reads DSGVTQTPKHLITATGQRVTLRCSPRSGDLSVYWYQQSLDQGLQFLIQYYNGEERAKGNILERFSAQQFPDLHSELNLSSLELGDSALYFCASSPRLAGGNEKLFFGSGTQLSVL.